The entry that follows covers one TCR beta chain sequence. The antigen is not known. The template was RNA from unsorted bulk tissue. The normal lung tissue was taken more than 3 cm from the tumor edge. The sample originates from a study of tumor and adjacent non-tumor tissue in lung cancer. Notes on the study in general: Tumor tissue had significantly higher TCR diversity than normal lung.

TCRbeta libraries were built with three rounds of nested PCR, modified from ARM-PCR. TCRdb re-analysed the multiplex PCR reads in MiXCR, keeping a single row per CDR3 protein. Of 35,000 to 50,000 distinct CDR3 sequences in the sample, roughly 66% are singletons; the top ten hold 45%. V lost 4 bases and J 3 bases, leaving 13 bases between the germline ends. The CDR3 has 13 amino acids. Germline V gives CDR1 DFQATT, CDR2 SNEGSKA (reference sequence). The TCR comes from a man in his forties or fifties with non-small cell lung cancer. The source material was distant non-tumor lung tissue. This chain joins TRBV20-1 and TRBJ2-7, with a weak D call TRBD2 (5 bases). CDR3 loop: CSAIGRQDYEQYF. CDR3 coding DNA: TGCAGTGCTATAGGGAGACAAGACTACGAGCAGTACTTC.